The rows below give T cell receptor beta chains drawn from one sample of a study of human T cells and chemical hapten exposure. TCRdb reprocessed the RACE reads via MiXCR and lists one record per CDR3 protein. The table shows tens of thousands of distinct CDR3 sequences, with roughly 13% occurring only once. The starting material was whole blood, obtained in connection with sensitization to the hapten diphenylcyclopropenone (DPC). These receptor sequences come from a woman in her forties or fifties with alopecia areata. Some clones in this sample may be carry-over from other donors' samples. Each CDR3 is given with its conserved first and last residue. The order of the fields is V gene, clone size, D gene, J gene, CDR3 protein, CDR3 DNA. A D gene is named only where the DNA matches it firmly. Not every row has a clone size; where given, it reads once, few, many or a size class.

TRBV4-2	few	-	TRBJ2-2	CASSRLLTRDQVGELFF	TGTGCCAGCAGCCGACTCCTAACCCGGGACCAAGTCGGGGAGCTGTTTTTT
TRBV20-1	-	-	TRBJ1-2	CSAYGNYGYTF	TGCAGTGCCTACGGAAACTATGGCTACACCTTC
TRBV9	-	-	TRBJ2-3	CASSVARASTDTQYF	TGTGCCAGCAGCGTAGCAAGAGCTAGCACAGATACGCAGTATTTT
TRBV20-1	many	-	TRBJ1-1	CSARPRLNINEAFF	TGCAGTGCTAGACCTAGGTTAAATATAAATGAAGCTTTCTTT
TRBV3-1	few	-	TRBJ1-6	CASSQTQDPPRSSPLHF	TGTGCCAGCAGCCAAACCCAAGACCCTCCCAGGAGTTCACCCCTCCACTTT
TRBV6-6	-	-	TRBJ1-2	CASSPGVKPAYGYTF	TGTGCCAGCAGCCCTGGCGTCAAACCGGCCTATGGCTACACCTTC
TRBV5-1	-	TRBD2	TRBJ2-1	CASGREVPYNEQFF	TGCGCCAGCGGTCGGGAGGTACCCTACAATGAGCAGTTCTTC
TRBV21-1	many	-	TRBJ2-3	CASSKGGSNPDTQYF	TGTGCCAGCAGCAAAGGGGGGTCAAACCCAGATACGCAGTATTTT
TRBV29-1	few	-	TRBJ2-2	CSAHVGLGELFF	TGCAGCGCCCATGTGGGTTTAGGGGAGCTGTTTTTT
TRBV6-1	-	-	TRBJ1-6	CASRDTQDTASSYNSPLHF	TGTGCCAGCAGGGATACTCAGGATACCGCGAGCTCCTATAATTCACCCCTCCACTTT
TRBV3-1	few	TRBD1	TRBJ1-1	CASSQWGQGADTEAFF	TGTGCCAGCAGCCAATGGGGACAGGGGGCAGACACTGAAGCTTTCTTT
TRBV7-3	-	-	TRBJ2-1	CASSPKGAKYNEQFF	TGTGCCAGCAGCCCCAAAGGTGCGAAGTACAATGAGCAGTTCTTC
TRBV21-1	many	-	TRBJ1-1	CASLKPGHSNTEAFF	TGTGCCAGCCTCAAACCCGGACATTCGAACACTGAAGCTTTCTTT
TRBV7-8	-	-	TRBJ2-7	CASSSSLAWSVYEQYF	TGTGCCAGCAGCTCCAGTTTAGCGTGGTCTGTTTACGAGCAGTACTTC